This entry lists 15 T cell receptor beta chains sequenced from one sample in a study of blood T cell repertoires in COVID-19. Method: immunoSEQ multiplex PCR; TCRdb's copy keeps in-frame clones and lacks some. The table records more than 150,000 clones, about 90% of them present only once. The specimen sequenced was peripheral blood. All receptors come from a man in his sixties or seventies with active or convalescent COVID-19.

The chain carries TRBV29-1 and TRBJ1-2; D unclear. The CDR3 has 13 residues. Germline CDR1 reads SQVTM; CDR2 reads ANQGSEA. The germline V and J ends were trimmed by 3 bases and 2 bases, with 10 bases remaining between them. CDR3 loop: CSVESRLNYGYTF. Written as DNA, the CDR3 is TGCAGCGTTGAGTCGCGTCTCAACTATGGCTACACCTTC.

The chain joins TRBV10-2 to TRBJ1-6; D uncertain. There are 13 residues in the CDR3. The V and J ends lost 8 bases and 8 bases respectively, with 13 bases between them. The germline CDR1 and CDR2 sequences are WSHSY and SAAADI. CDR3 residues: CASGPSGHSPLHF. The CDR3 DNA is TGCGCCAGCGGCCCGAGCGGGCATTCACCCCTCCACTTT.

This chain joins TRBV6-2 or TRBV6-3 and TRBJ1-5, with D maybe TRBD1 (5 bases). Trimming cost V 3 bases and J 4 bases, with 19 bases left between them. In germline, CDR1 is MNHEY, CDR2 SVGEGT. CDR3 length: 17 amino acids. CDR3 residues: CASSYSGDSGGNQPQHF. CDR3 in DNA: TGTGCCAGCAGTTATTCCGGGGACTCCGGAGGGAATCAGCCCCAGCATTTT.

The V call is TRBV30, the J call TRBJ1-1; 11 nucleotides agree with TRBD1. The CDR3 covers 13 residues. Per germline, CDR1 GTSNPN and CDR2 SVGIG (reference sequence). With 4 bases clipped from V and 6 bases from J, the junction kept 4 bases outside the gene matches. The CDR3 loop reads CAWTGQGASEAFF. For the CDR3, the DNA is TGTGCCTGGACTGGACAGGGGGCTTCTGAAGCTTTCTTT. The full variable domain, with the rest looked up from reference TRBV30 and TRBJ1-1, is SQTIHQWPATLVQPVGSPLSLECTVEGTSNPNLYWYRQAAGRGLQLLFYSVGIGQISSEVPQNLSASRPQDRQFILSSKKLLLSDSGFYLCAWTGQGASEAFFGQGTRLTVV.

The count of this clone is one. The V call is TRBV5-1, the J call TRBJ2-5; D uncertain. Trimming took 1 base from V and 2 from J, leaving 6 bases between them. The CDR3 is 13 residues long. Germline-derived CDR1 and CDR2 are SGHRS and YFSETQ. CDR3 DNA sequence: TGCGCCAGCAGCTTGCCCCCTCAAGAGACCCAGTACTTC. It yields the protein CASSLPPQETQYF.

The chain combines TRBV14 with TRBJ2-3; D uncertain. V gave up 4 bases and J gave up 1 base, with 15 bases separating them. CDR1 is SGHDN and CDR2 is FVKESK in the germline V gene. This CDR3 contains 16 residues. Here the CDR3 DNA reads TGTGCCAGCAGCCCCCGCAATCTCGCGGGCACAGATACGCAGTATTTT. This translates into CASSPRNLAGTDTQYF.

This clone was seen a single time. This chain joins TRBV5-1 and TRBJ2-7, with D possibly being TRBD2 (6 bases). The CDR3 contains 13 residues. V was pared by 5 bases and J by 3 bases, with 12 bases between. Germline V lookup: CDR1 SGHRS, CDR2 YFSETQ. DNA of the CDR3: TGCGCCAGCAGATCCGGACTAATCTACGAGCAGTACTTC. Amino acids: CASRSGLIYEQYF.

This clone showed up just a few times. V usage is TRBV12-3 or TRBV12-4 and J usage is TRBJ2-7; no clear D gene. Between the trimmed V and J ends, which lost 2 bases and 6 bases, there was a span of 8 bases. The CDR3 extends over 12 amino acids. In DNA, the CDR3 is TGTGCCAGCAGTTTACATAGAGGCGAGCAGTACTTC. It yields the protein CASSLHRGEQYF.

V usage is TRBV12-5 and J usage is TRBJ2-5, with D perhaps TRBD1 (6 bases). The CDR3 runs to 16 residues. V was clipped by 4 bases and J by 4 bases, with 19 bases between them. Germline loops: CDR1 LGHNT, CDR2 FRNRAP. CDR3 protein: CASGSQGSGPAETQYF. CDR3 DNA sequence: TGTGCTAGTGGTTCCCAGGGGAGTGGCCCCGCAGAGACCCAGTACTTC.

This chain joins TRBV6-6 and TRBJ2-5, with TRBD2 matching 8 bases. CDR3 length: 16 amino acids. The ends lost 6 bases at V and 4 bases at J; junction bases unmatched: 13. Germline V gene sequence: CDR1 MNHNY, CDR2 SVGAGI (reference sequence). The CDR3 nucleotides are TGTGCCAGCAGCGGGGGAGAGCGGGAGTATGGAGAGACCCAGTACTTC. It codes for CASSGGEREYGETQYF.

This chain joins TRBV27 and TRBJ1-2, with TRBD1 matching over 9 bases. V was pared by 6 bases and J by 2 bases, with 4 bases of the junction left unmatched. The CDR3 sequence is 14 residues long. Germline CDR1 reads MNHEY; CDR2 reads SMNVEV (reference sequence). CDR3 sequence reads: CASRGTGHNYGYTF. CDR3 in DNA: TGTGCCAGCAGGGGGACAGGGCACAACTATGGCTACACCTTC.

This clone was seen only a few times. The chain carries TRBV7-3 and TRBJ2-7; tentatively, D is TRBD2 (5 bases). CDR3 length equals 13 residues. Germline CDR1 and CDR2: SGHTA and FQGTGA. Trimming pared 5 bases from V and 1 base from J, leaving 9 bases between. The CDR3 bases are TGTGCCAGCAGCGTCGGGATTTCCTACGAGCAGTACTTC. It yields the protein CASSVGISYEQYF.

A note on this clone: Other DNA sequences in this sample translate to the same CDR3. The chain has TRBV5-1 and TRBJ2-7, with 8 bases fitting TRBD1. The length of the CDR3 is 15 residues. Germline V gives CDR1 SGHRS, CDR2 YFSETQ. The junction had 9 bases not matched to a gene; V was cut back by 5 bases and J by 2 bases. For the CDR3, the DNA is TGCGCCAGCAGTCCCGGGACAGGCTTGCCCTACGAGCAGTACTTC. Residues: CASSPGTGLPYEQYF. Combining the CDR3 with reference TRBV5-1 and TRBJ2-7 gives the whole variable domain KAGVTQTPRYLIKTRGQQVTLSCSPISGHRSVSWYQQTPGQGLQFLFEYFSETQRNKGNFPGRFSGRQFSNSRSEMNVSTLELGDSALYLCASSPGTGLPYEQYFGPGTRLTVT.

The chain carries TRBV2 and TRBJ1-4; 8 bases match TRBD1. V dropped 5 bases and J dropped 2; count of bases not matched to a gene: 4. From germline, CDR1 is SNHLY and CDR2 FYNNEI. CDR3 size: 15 residues. CDR3: CASSLNRGTNEKLFF. CDR3 nucleotides: TGTGCCAGCAGTCTCAACAGGGGGACTAATGAAAAACTGTTTTTT.

The gene calls are TRBV7-2 and TRBJ1-1, with TRBD1 matching over 7 bases. CDR1 and CDR2 (germline): SGHTA, FQGNSA. V lost 8 bases, J lost 1 base, and 7 bases stayed unmatched. There are 14 residues in the CDR3. The CDR3 DNA follows: TGTGCCAGCCTTAAGGGACAGACGAACACTGAAGCTTTCTTT. This sequence encodes CASLKGQTNTEAFF.